This T cell receptor (beta chain) was documented in a study of T cells of healthy individuals. The ends were cut back, 0 bases at V and 6 bases at J, with 14 bases in the middle. Per germline, CDR1 LNHNV and CDR2 YYDKDF (reference sequence). The CDR3 is 16 amino acids. TCRdb re-analysed the 5' RACE reads in MiXCR, keeping a single row per CDR3 protein. The data contain 95,000 to 100,000 distinct CDR3 sequences, 17% of them singletons. The clonotype comes from a human donor in good health. V and J are TRBV15 and TRBJ2-2, with D possibly being TRBD1 (5 bases). CDR3 loop: CATSRDPWTFSGELFF. The CDR3 region has the DNA TGTGCCACCAGCAGAGATCCATGGACATTTTCCGGGGAGCTGTTTTTT. The full variable domain, rest sourced from reference TRBV15 and TRBJ2-2, is DAMVIQNPRYQVTQFGKPVTLSCSQTLNHNVMYWYQQKSSQAPKLLFHYYDKDFNNEADTPDNFQSRRPNTSFCFLDIRSPGLGDTAMYLCATSRDPWTFSGELFFGEGSRLTVL.